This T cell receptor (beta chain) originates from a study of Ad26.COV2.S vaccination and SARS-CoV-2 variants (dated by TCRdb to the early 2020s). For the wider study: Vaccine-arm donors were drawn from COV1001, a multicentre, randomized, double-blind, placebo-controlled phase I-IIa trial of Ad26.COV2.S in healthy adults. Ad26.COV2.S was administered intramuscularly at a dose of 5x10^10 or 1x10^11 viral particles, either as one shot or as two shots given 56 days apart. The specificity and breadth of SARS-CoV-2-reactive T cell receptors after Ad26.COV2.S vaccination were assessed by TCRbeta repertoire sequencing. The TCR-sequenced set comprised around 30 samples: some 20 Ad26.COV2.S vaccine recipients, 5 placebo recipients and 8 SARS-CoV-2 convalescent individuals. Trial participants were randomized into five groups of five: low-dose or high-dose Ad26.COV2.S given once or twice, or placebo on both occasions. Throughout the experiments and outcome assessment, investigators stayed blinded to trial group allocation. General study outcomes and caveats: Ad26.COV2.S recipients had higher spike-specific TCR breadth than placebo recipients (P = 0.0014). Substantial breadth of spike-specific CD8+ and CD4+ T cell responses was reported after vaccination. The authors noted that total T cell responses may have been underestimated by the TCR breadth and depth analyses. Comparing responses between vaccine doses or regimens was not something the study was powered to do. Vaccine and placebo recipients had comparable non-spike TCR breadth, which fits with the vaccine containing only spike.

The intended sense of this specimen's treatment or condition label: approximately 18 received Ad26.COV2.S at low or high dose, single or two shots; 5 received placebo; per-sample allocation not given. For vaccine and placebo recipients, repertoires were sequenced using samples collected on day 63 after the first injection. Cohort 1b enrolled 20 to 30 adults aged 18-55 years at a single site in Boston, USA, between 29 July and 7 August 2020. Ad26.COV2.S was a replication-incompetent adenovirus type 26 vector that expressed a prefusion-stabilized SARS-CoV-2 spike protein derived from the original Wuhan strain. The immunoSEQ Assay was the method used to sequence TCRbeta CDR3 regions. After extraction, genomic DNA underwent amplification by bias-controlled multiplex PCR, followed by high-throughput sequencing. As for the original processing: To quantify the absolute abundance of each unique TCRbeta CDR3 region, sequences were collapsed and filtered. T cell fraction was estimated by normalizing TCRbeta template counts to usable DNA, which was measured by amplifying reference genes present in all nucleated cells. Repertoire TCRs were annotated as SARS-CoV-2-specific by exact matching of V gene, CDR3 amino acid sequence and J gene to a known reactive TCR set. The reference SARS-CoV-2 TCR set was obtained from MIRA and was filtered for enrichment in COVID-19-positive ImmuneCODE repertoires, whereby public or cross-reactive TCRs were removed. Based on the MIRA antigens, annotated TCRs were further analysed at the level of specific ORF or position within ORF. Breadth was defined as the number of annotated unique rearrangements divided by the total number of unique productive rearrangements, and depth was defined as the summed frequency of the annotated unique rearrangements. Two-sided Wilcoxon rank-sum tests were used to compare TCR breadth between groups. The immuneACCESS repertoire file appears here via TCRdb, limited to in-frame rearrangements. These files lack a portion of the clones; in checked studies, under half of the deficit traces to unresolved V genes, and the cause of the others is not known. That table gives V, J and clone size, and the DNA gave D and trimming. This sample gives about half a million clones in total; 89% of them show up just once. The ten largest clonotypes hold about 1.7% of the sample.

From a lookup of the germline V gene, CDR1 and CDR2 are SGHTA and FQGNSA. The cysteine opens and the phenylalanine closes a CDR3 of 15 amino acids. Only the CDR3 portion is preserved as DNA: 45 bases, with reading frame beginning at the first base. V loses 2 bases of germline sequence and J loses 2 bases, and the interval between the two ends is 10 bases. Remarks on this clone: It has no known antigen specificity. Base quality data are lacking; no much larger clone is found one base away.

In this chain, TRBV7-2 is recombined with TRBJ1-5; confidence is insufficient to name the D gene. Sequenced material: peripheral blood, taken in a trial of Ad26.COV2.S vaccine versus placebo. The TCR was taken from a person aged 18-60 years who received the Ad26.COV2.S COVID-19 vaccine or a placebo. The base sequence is TGTGCCAGCAGCTTAACATATTCCGGCAATCAGCCCCAGCATTTT. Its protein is CASSLTYSGNQPQHF.